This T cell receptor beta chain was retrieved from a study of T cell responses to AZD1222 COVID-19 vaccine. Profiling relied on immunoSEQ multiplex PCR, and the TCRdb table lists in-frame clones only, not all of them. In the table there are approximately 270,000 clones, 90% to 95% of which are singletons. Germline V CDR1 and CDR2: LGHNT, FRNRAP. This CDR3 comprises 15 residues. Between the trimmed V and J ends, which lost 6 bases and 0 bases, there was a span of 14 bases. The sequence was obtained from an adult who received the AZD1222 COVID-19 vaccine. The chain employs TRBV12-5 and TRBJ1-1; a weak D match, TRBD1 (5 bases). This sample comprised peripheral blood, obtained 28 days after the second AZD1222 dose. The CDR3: CASGVGRTMNTEAFF. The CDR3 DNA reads TGTGCTAGTGGCGTGGGACGAACGATGAACACTGAAGCTTTCTTT.